The 32 T cell receptor beta chains below come from one sample, sequenced in a study of cytotoxic CD8 clonotypes in ibrutinib-treated CLL. Measured with immunoSEQ multiplex PCR; TCRdb has only the in-frame clones, and not every one. Among some 140,000 clones listed, around 93% were seen once. The source was PBMCs, collected after 12 months of ibrutinib treatment. Receptors originate from a human donor with chronic lymphocytic leukemia.

As for this clone: One end of the junction fails to match germline, which may point to a read error. The chain employs TRBV2 and TRBJ1-4, with D unresolved. Germline V gene lookup returns CDR1 SNHLY and CDR2 FYNNEI. This CDR3 spans 14 amino acids. CDR3 coding DNA: TGTGCCAGCAGTGAAGCGCCGGTTCCCCCCAGATTGCGTTTT. It is translated as CASSEAPVPPRLRF.

This chain uses TRBV28 with TRBJ1-1, with 9 positions matching TRBD1. This CDR3 contains 14 residues. Germline V gives CDR1 MDHEN, CDR2 SYDVKM. Losses at the gene ends were 3 bases for V and 11 bases for J; bases not matched to a gene: 10. The CDR3 sequence: CASSFLDRGRYAFF. CDR3 DNA sequence: TGTGCCAGCAGTTTCCTGGACAGGGGCCGGTATGCTTTCTTT.

This rearrangement joins TRBV11-2 to TRBJ2-7, with a possible D match to TRBD2 (5 bases). The CDR3 spans 14 residues. With 7 bases removed from V and 0 bases from J, the gap between germline ends came to 13 bases. Germline CDR1 and CDR2: SGHAT and FQNNGV. CDR3 amino acids: CASNPDTSSYEQYF. For the CDR3, the DNA is TGTGCCAGCAACCCAGACACTAGCTCCTACGAGCAGTACTTC.

The CDR3 DNA sequence: TGTGCCAGCAGCGACCCGGGACAGGCTAATGAAAAACTGTTTTTT. This codes for CASSDPGQANEKLFF. The chain has TRBV5-5 and TRBJ1-4; 8 nucleotides line up with TRBD1. The CDR3 is 15 residues long. The V gene end was trimmed by 4 bases and the J gene end by 3 bases; junction bases not matched to a gene: 5. The V gene's germline CDR1 is SGHKS and CDR2 YYEKEE (reference sequence).

The gene calls are TRBV14 and TRBJ1-2; no reliable D call. The CDR3 totals 14 residues. V lost 0 bases and J lost 3, with 8 bases in between. The V gene's germline CDR1 is SGHDN and CDR2 FVKESK. The CDR3 loop reads CASSQEPPYYGYTF. The CDR3, as DNA: TGTGCCAGCAGCCAAGAGCCTCCCTACTATGGCTACACCTTC.

This CDR3 reads CASSYSPARSYEQYF. CDR3 nucleotides: TGTGCCAGCAGTTACTCCCCCGCTCGCTCCTACGAGCAGTACTTC. V and J are TRBV6-5 and TRBJ2-7; D gene unclear. CDR3 length equals 15 residues. Per germline, CDR1 MNHEY and CDR2 SVGAGI. Trimming removed 0 bases from V and 0 bases from J, with 9 bases in between.

The chain uses TRBV6-6 and TRBJ2-7, with TRBD2 as a possible D gene (5 bases). V was pared by 10 bases and J by 6 bases, with 13 bases between. The germline V gene has CDR1 MNHNY and CDR2 SVGAGI (reference sequence). CDR3 length: 11 residues. CDR3: CATGGFGEQYF. In DNA, the CDR3 is TGTGCCACCGGCGGGTTCGGCGAGCAGTACTTC.

This clone was found a few times. The chain combines TRBV2 with TRBJ1-5; D might be TRBD1 (5 bases). There are 14 residues in the CDR3. V was pared by 0 bases and J by 9 bases, with 12 bases between. Germline assignment: CDR1 SNHLY and CDR2 FYNNEI. CDR3 residues: CASSEALSRGPQHF. In DNA, the CDR3 is TGTGCCAGCAGTGAAGCGCTTTCGAGGGGGCCCCAGCATTTT.

This clone is a singleton in its sample. The chain carries TRBV7-8 and TRBJ1-1; 7 bases line up with TRBD1. Trimming at V came to 4 bases and at J to 1 base, leaving 6 bases not matched to a gene. The CDR3 sequence is 15 residues long. Germline CDR1 SGHVS, CDR2 FQNEAQ. As DNA, the CDR3 is TGTGCCAGCAGCTCCTTACAGGGGAGGAACACTGAAGCTTTCTTT. Its translation is CASSSLQGRNTEAFF.

V gene TRBV19 combines with J gene TRBJ2-1; 9 positions match TRBD1. From germline, CDR1 is LNHDA and CDR2 SQIVND (reference sequence). Trimming removed 5 bases from V and 7 bases from J; junction bases left unmatched: 3. The CDR3 contains 13 residues. Here the CDR3 DNA reads TGTGCCAGTAGTTTGACAGGGGGAAATGAGCAGTTCTTC. Translated: CASSLTGGNEQFF.

This chain joins TRBV2 and TRBJ1-2; D ambiguous. The CDR3 consists of 13 residues. Germline CDR1 and CDR2: SNHLY and FYNNEI. Trimming left V 1 base short and J 1 base short, with 4 bases between. CDR3 protein: CASSEGLNYGYTF. In nucleotides, the CDR3 is TGTGCCAGCAGTGAAGGGCTTAACTATGGCTACACCTTC.

The chain carries TRBV5-6 and TRBJ1-5, with unresolved D. Germline V gene lookup returns CDR1 SGHDT and CDR2 YYEEEE. Trimming removed 6 bases at V and 3 bases at J, with 13 bases between. This CDR3 is 14 amino acids long. The CDR3 sequence is CASTYLGANQPQHF. The DNA for the CDR3 is TGTGCCAGCACCTACCTGGGAGCCAATCAGCCCCAGCATTTT.

This clone was found once. The rearrangement uses TRBV30 and TRBJ1-4, with D possibly being TRBD1 (5 bases). With 2 bases removed from V and 6 bases from J, the gap between germline ends came to 7 bases. In germline, CDR1 is GTSNPN, CDR2 SVGIG (reference sequence). There are 12 residues in the CDR3. The CDR3 nucleotides read TGTGCCTGGAGTCAGGGCGATGAAAAACTGTTTTTT. Translating it yields CAWSQGDEKLFF.

The V gene is TRBV5-1, the J gene TRBJ2-7; 8 bases line up with TRBD1. In germline, CDR1 is SGHRS, CDR2 YFSETQ. The CDR3 runs 14 residues. J was trimmed by 6 bases and V by 4 bases; bases with no gene match: 9. CDR3 amino acids: CASSLGTGTLEQYF. CDR3 coding DNA: TGCGCCAGCAGCCTAGGGACAGGTACTCTCGAGCAGTACTTC.

The chain couples TRBV7-6 to TRBJ2-7; no clear D. Trimming removed 4 bases at V and 4 bases at J, with 11 bases between. Germline V lookup: CDR1 SGHVS, CDR2 FNYEAQ. The CDR3 has 13 amino acids. The CDR3 sequence is CASSSRVGYEQYF. CDR3 DNA sequence: TGTGCCAGCAGCTCGCGTGTTGGGTACGAGCAGTACTTC.

This rearrangement joins TRBV6-6 to TRBJ2-5, with D perhaps TRBD2 (6 bases). Trimming cost V 5 bases and J 5 bases, with 18 bases left between them. This CDR3 contains 15 residues. Germline V gene lookup returns CDR1 MNHNY and CDR2 SVGAGI (reference sequence). CDR3 nucleotide sequence: TGTGCCAGCAGTGCCCGACGGAGGGCCGGTGAGACCCAGTACTTC. Translating gives CASSARRRAGETQYF.

This chain links TRBV7-2 with TRBJ2-5; TRBD1 might be the D (8 bases). Trimming removed 1 base from V and 4 bases from J, with 13 bases in between. Germline V CDR1 and CDR2: SGHTA, FQGNSA. The length of the CDR3 is 15 residues. The CDR3 DNA reads TGTGCCAGCAGCTTAGAACAGGGGGGGCGAGAGACCCAGTACTTC. Translation gives CASSLEQGGRETQYF.

The chain recombines TRBV19 with TRBJ1-5; no firm D call. The CDR3 is 18 amino acids. V dropped 2 bases and J dropped 3 bases, with 20 bases sitting between them. Germline V gives CDR1 LNHDA, CDR2 SQIVND (reference sequence). CDR3 in amino acids: CASSILGIISSVNQPQHF. The CDR3 DNA sequence: TGTGCCAGTAGTATATTGGGGATTATCTCCAGCGTCAATCAGCCCCAGCATTTT.

The chain has TRBV15 and TRBJ2-5, with D possibly matching TRBD1 (6 bases). V lost 1 base and J 5 bases, leaving 14 bases between the germline ends. The germline CDR1 and CDR2 sequences are LNHNV and YYDKDF (reference sequence). This CDR3 has 15 residues. CDR3 protein: CATSRVGNRVETQYF. CDR3 DNA sequence: TGTGCCACCAGCAGAGTGGGAAACAGGGTCGAGACCCAGTACTTC.

J is TRBJ2-3 and V is TRBV11-2, with D perhaps TRBD2 (6 bases). Trimming left V 5 bases short and J 0 bases short, with 15 bases between. In germline, CDR1 is SGHAT, CDR2 FQNNGV. The CDR3 has 16 residues. The CDR3 is CASSPLGEVSTDTQYF. DNA for the CDR3: TGTGCCAGCAGCCCACTTGGGGAGGTCAGCACAGATACGCAGTATTTT.

The rearrangement uses TRBV12-1 and TRBJ1-1. TRBV12-1 is a pseudogene. The CDR3 spans 13 residues. This chain's CDR3 is CASSFWDYTEAFF. The CDR3 coding sequence is TGTGCCAGCAGCTTCTGGGATTACACTGAAGCTTTCTTT.

The V call is TRBV7-9, the J call TRBJ2-7; D is perhaps TRBD1 (7 bases). Germline CDR1 is SEHNR and CDR2 is FQNEAQ (reference sequence). The ends were cut back, 8 bases at V and 4 bases at J, with 21 bases in the middle. The CDR3 is made up of 15 amino acids. CDR3: CASLDQGGLPYEQYF. In DNA form, the CDR3 reads TGTGCCAGCCTTGACCAGGGGGGCCTTCCGTACGAGCAGTACTTC.

The genes are TRBV7-9 and TRBJ1-4; D is undetermined. CDR1 SEHNR and CDR2 FQNEAQ come from the germline V gene (reference sequence). V lost 5 bases and J 5 bases, leaving 15 bases between the germline ends. CDR3 size: 15 residues. The CDR3 here is CASSRPGVPNEKLFF. The CDR3 DNA reads TGTGCCAGCAGCCGACCTGGGGTGCCGAATGAAAAACTGTTTTTT.

The chain combines TRBV29-1 with TRBJ2-7, with D possibly TRBD2 on 7 matching bases. The CDR3 is 14 amino acids. V gave up 4 bases and J gave up 0 bases, with 13 bases separating them. The V gene's germline CDR1 is SQVTM and CDR2 ANQGSEA. This chain's CDR3 is CSVGGGRSSYEQYF. In DNA form, the CDR3 reads TGCAGCGTTGGGGGGGGCAGGAGCTCCTACGAGCAGTACTTC.

V is TRBV5-1 and J is TRBJ2-7, with TRBD2 identical over 7 bases. Germline loops: CDR1 SGHRS, CDR2 YFSETQ. The CDR3 runs 15 residues. The J segment lost 3 bases and the V segment lost 4 bases, leaving 10 bases of the junction unmatched. In nucleotides, the CDR3 is TGCGCCAGCAGCAAGCCTAGCGGTGGGATCTACGAGCAGTACTTC. Its protein is CASSKPSGGIYEQYF.

The chain recombines TRBV10-3 with TRBJ1-1; 7 bases are shared with TRBD1. The CDR3 is 14 amino acids. Germline CDR1 is ENHRY and CDR2 is SYGVKD. Unmatched junction bases numbered 10, after V lost 11 bases and J lost 1 base. CDR3 amino acids: CALHPGTENTEAFF. The CDR3 DNA sequence: TGTGCCCTTCACCCCGGGACAGAGAACACTGAAGCTTTCTTT.

V gene TRBV19 combines with J gene TRBJ2-7; TRBD2 agrees at 8 bases. Germline V gives CDR1 LNHDA, CDR2 SQIVND (reference sequence). With 5 bases clipped from V and 3 bases from J, the junction kept 3 bases outside the gene matches. The CDR3 sequence is 13 residues long. CDR3 protein: CASSQTSDYEQYF. CDR3 in DNA: TGTGCCAGTAGTCAGACTAGCGACTACGAGCAGTACTTC.

The chain's CDR3 is CASSFRTEYQETQYF. The DNA of the CDR3 is TGCGCCAGCAGCTTTAGGACTGAGTACCAAGAGACCCAGTACTTC. V is TRBV5-1 and J is TRBJ2-5, with a possible D match to TRBD2 (5 bases). The CDR3 sequence is 15 residues long. Germline lookup yields CDR1 SGHRS and CDR2 YFSETQ. Trimming removed 2 bases at V and 0 bases at J, with 11 bases between. Full variable domain (missing parts from reference TRBV5-1 and TRBJ2-5): KAGVTQTPRYLIKTRGQQVTLSCSPISGHRSVSWYQQTPGQGLQFLFEYFSETQRNKGNFPGRFSGRQFSNSRSEMNVSTLELGDSALYLCASSFRTEYQETQYFGPGTRLLVL.

The chain combines TRBV5-1 with TRBJ2-1, with TRBD2 matching 14 bases. This CDR3 is 17 amino acids long. CDR1 and CDR2 (germline): SGHRS, YFSETQ. Trimming at V came to 0 bases and at J to 9 bases, leaving 8 bases not matched to a gene. CDR3 protein: CASSLETGTSGSGEQFF. The CDR3 DNA is TGCGCCAGCAGCTTGGAAACCGGGACTAGCGGGAGTGGTGAGCAGTTCTTC. The whole variable domain, remainder taken from reference TRBV5-1 and TRBJ2-1, is KAGVTQTPRYLIKTRGQQVTLSCSPISGHRSVSWYQQTPGQGLQFLFEYFSETQRNKGNFPGRFSGRQFSNSRSEMNVSTLELGDSALYLCASSLETGTSGSGEQFFGPGTRLTVL.

The rearrangement links TRBV6-5 to TRBJ2-7; D might be TRBD1 or TRBD2, each matching 5 bases. Germline lookup yields CDR1 MNHEY and CDR2 SVGAGI. Trimming took 6 bases from V and 6 from J, leaving 15 bases between them. This CDR3 has 13 amino acids. CDR3: CASRISGAGEQYF. Here the CDR3 DNA reads TGTGCCAGCAGAATAAGTGGGGCGGGCGAGCAGTACTTC.

This clone was found once. The chain joins TRBV4-2 to TRBJ2-7, with TRBD1 matching 7 bases. From germline, CDR1 is LGHNA and CDR2 YNFKEQ. This CDR3 is built from 16 residues. V lost 4 bases and J lost 0; bases outside the gene matches: 9. The CDR3 region is CASSRRTGESSYEQYF. The CDR3, as DNA: TGTGCCAGCAGCCGGCGGACAGGCGAGAGCTCCTACGAGCAGTACTTC.

The J gene is TRBJ2-7, the V gene TRBV7-2; tentatively, D is TRBD1 (5 bases). In germline, CDR1 is SGHTA, CDR2 FQGNSA. CDR3 length: 13 amino acids. V was shortened by 1 base and J by 3 bases, with 7 bases between the two germline ends. The CDR3 nucleotides read TGTGCCAGCAGCTTAGGGGGCCGCTACGAGCAGTACTTC. This translates into CASSLGGRYEQYF.